This T cell receptor (beta chain) originates from a study of cytomegalovirus exposure and HLA in healthy donors. The PCR contained 60 Vbeta and 13 Jbeta primers. Only in-frame clones appear in the TCRdb table, and some are missing; sequencing was by immunoSEQ multiplex PCR. This table has roughly 80,000 clones, approximately 88% appearing once. The CDR3 consists of 13 residues. The germline V gene has CDR1 SGHNT and CDR2 YYREEE (reference sequence). The ends were cut back, 5 bases at V and 0 bases at J, with 8 bases in the middle. The chain is built from TRBV5-4 and TRBJ1-1; D call uncertain. The receptor's source is a woman between 45 and 60 years old in good health and CMV-seronegative. The sample taken for sequencing was PBMCs. The CDR3: CASRGDMNTEAFF. As DNA, the CDR3 is TGTGCCAGCAGGGGAGACATGAACACTGAAGCTTTCTTT.